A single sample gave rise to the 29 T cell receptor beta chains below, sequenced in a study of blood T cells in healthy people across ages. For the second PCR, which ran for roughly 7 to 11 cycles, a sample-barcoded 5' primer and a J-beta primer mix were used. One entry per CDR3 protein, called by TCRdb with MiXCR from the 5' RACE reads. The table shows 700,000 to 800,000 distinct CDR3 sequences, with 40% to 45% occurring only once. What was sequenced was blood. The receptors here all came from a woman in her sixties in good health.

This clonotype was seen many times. CDR3 sequence (DNA): TGCGCCAGCAGCCAAGGAGAGGGCAATGAGCAGTTCTTC. Its translation: CASSQGEGNEQFF. This chain connects TRBV4-3 to TRBJ2-1; D possibly corresponds to TRBD2 (5 bases). Germline values: CDR1 LGHNA, CDR2 YSLEER. This CDR3 has 13 amino acids. The V end lost 1 base, the J end lost 6 bases, and 7 bases lay between the germline ends.

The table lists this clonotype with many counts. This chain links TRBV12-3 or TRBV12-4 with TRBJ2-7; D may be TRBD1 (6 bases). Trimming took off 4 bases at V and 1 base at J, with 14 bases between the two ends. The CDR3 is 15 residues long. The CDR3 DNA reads TGTGCCAGCAGTTCAACCCCTACAGGGTCCTACGAGCAGTACTTC. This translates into CASSSTPTGSYEQYF.

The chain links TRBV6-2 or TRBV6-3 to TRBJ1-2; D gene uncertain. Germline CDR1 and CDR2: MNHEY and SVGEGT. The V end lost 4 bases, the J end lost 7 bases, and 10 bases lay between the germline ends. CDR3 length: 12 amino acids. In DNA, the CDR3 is TGTGCCAGCAGTTTCCCAGGACCTGGCTACACCTTC. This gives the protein CASSFPGPGYTF.

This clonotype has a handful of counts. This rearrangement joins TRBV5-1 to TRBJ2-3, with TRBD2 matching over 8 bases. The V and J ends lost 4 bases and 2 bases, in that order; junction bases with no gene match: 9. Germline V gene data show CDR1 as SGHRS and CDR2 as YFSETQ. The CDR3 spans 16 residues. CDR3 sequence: CASSTGTSDITDTQYF. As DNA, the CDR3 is TGCGCCAGCAGCACCGGGACTAGTGATATCACAGATACGCAGTATTTT.

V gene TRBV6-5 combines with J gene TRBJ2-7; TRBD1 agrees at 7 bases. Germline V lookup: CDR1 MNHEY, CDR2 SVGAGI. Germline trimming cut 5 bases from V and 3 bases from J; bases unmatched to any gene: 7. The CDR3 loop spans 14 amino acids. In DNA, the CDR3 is TGTGCCAGCAGTGGGCTAGCAGGGGGCTACGAGCAGTACTTC. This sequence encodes CASSGLAGGYEQYF.

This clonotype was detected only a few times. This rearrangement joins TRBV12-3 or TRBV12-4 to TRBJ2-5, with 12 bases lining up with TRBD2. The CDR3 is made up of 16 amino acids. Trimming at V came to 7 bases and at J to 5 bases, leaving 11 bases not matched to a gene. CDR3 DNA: TGTGCCAGCACGGAGGCTAGCGGGAGGGCAGGGGAGACCCAGTACTTC. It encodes CASTEASGRAGETQYF.

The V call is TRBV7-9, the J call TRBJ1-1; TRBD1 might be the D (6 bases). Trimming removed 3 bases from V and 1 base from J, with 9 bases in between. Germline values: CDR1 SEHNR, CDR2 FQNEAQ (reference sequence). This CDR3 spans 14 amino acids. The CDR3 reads CASSFKTGNTEAFF. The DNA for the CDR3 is TGTGCCAGCAGCTTTAAGACAGGGAACACTGAAGCTTTCTTT.

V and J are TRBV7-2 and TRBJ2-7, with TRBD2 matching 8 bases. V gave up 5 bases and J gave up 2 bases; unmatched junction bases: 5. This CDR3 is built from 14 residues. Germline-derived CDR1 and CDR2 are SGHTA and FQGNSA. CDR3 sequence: CASSPIAGTYEQYF. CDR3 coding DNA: TGTGCCAGCAGCCCGATAGCGGGGACCTACGAGCAGTACTTC.

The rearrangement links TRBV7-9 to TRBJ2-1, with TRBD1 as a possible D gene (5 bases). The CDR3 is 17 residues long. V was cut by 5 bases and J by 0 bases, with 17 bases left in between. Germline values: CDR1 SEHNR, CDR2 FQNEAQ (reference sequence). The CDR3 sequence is CASSGHTGQSSYNEQFF. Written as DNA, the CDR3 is TGTGCCAGCAGCGGACATACAGGCCAAAGCTCCTACAATGAGCAGTTCTTC.

The CDR3 DNA reads as TGCGCCAGCAGCCCGACAGGACAAGATGGCTACACCTTC. Translating gives CASSPTGQDGYTF. This chain uses TRBV5-1 with TRBJ1-2; a possible D gene is TRBD1 (6 bases). Per germline, CDR1 SGHRS and CDR2 YFSETQ. Trimming shortened V by 4 bases and J by 6 bases, and 13 bases separated the two germline ends. CDR3 length: 13 residues.

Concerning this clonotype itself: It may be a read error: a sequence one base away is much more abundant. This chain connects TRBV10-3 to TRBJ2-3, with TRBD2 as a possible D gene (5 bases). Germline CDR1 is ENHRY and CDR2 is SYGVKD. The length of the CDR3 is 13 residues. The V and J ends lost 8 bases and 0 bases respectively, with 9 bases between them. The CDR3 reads CAIGSSSTDTQYF. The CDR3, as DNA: TGTGCCATCGGGAGTTCTAGCACAGATACGCAGTATTTT.

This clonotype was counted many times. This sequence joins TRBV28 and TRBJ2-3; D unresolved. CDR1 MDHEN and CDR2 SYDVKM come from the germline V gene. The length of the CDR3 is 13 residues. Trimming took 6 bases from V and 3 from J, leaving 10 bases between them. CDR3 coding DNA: TGTGCCAGCAGCTTAGGTCTAACAGATACGCAGTATTTT. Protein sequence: CASSLGLTDTQYF. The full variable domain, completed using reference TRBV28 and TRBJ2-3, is DVKVTQSSRYLVKRTGEKVFLECVQDMDHENMFWYRQDPGLGLRLIYFSYDVKMKEKGDIPEGYSVSREKKERFSLILESASTNQTSMYLCASSLGLTDTQYFGPGTRLTVL.

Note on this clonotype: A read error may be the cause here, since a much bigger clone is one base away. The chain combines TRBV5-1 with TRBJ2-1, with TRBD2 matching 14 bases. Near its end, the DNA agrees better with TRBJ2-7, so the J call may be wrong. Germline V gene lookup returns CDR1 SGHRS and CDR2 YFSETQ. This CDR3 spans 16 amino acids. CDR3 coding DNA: TGCGCCAGCAGCTTGGTCGGGACTAGCGGGAGCGATGAGCAGTACTTC. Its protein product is CASSLVGTSGSDEQYF.

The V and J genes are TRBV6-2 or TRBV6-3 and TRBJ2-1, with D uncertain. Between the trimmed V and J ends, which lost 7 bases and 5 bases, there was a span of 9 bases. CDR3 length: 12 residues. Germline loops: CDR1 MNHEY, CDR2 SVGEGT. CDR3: CASNFFDNEQFF. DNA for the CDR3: TGTGCCAGCAATTTTTTCGACAATGAGCAGTTCTTC.

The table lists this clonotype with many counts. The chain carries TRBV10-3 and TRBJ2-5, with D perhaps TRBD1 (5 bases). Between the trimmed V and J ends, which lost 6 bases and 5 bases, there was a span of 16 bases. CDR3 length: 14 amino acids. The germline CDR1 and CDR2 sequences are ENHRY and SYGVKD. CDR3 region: CAISDGQGWETQYF. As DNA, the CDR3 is TGTGCCATCAGCGACGGACAAGGCTGGGAGACCCAGTACTTC.

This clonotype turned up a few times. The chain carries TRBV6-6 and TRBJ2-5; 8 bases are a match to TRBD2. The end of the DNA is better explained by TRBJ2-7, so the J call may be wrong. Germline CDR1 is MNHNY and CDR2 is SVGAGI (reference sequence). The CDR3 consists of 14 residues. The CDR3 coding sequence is TGTGCCAGCAGTTACGGGCGGGGGGACTACGAGCAGTACTTC. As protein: CASSYGRGDYEQYF.

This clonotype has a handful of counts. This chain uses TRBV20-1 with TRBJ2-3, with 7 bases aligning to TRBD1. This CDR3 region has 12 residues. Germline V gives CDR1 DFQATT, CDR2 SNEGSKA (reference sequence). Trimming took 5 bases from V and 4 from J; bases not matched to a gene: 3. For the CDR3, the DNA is TGCAGTGCTTCCCAGGGGGCAGATACGCAGTATTTT. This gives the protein CSASQGADTQYF.

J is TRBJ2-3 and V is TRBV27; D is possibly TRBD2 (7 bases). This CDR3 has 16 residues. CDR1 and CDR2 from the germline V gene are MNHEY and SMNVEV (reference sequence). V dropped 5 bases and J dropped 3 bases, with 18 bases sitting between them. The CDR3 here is CASSVSGGRYTDTQYF. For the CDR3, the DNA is TGTGCCAGCAGTGTGTCGGGGGGCCGCTATACAGATACGCAGTATTTT.

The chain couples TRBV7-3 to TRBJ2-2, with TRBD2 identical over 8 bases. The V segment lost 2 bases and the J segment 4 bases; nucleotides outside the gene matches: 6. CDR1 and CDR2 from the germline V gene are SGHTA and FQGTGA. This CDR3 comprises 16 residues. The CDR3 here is CASSLLAGGPTGELFF. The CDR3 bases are TGTGCCAGCAGCTTACTTGCGGGAGGTCCCACCGGGGAGCTGTTTTTT.

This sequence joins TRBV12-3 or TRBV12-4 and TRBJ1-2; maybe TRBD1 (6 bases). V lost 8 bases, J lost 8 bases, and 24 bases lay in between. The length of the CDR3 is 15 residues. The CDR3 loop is CASGIGAFGGRGYTF. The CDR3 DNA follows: TGTGCCAGCGGCATTGGTGCATTTGGGGGGCGCGGCTACACCTTC.

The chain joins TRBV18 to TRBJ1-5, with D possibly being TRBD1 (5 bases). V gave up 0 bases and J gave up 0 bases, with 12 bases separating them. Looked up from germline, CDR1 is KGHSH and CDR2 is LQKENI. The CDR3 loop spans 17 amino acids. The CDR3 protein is CASSPPGTAGSNQPQHF. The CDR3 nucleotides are TGTGCCAGCTCACCACCGGGGACGGCCGGTAGCAATCAGCCCCAGCATTTT.

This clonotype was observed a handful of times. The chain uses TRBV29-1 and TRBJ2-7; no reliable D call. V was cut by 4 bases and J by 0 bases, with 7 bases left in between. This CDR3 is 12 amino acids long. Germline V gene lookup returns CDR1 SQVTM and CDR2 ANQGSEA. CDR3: CSVALSSYEQYF. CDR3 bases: TGCAGCGTTGCACTAAGCTCCTACGAGCAGTACTTC.

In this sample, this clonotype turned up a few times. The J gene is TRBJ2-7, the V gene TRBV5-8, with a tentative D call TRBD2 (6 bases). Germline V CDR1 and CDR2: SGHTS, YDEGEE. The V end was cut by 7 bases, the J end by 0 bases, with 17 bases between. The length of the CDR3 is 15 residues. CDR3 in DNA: TGTGCCAGCCTCCAGGCGGGACGGAGCTCCTACGAGCAGTACTTC. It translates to CASLQAGRSSYEQYF. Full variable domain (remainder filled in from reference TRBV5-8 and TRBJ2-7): EAGVTQSPTHLIKTRGQQATLRCSPISGHTSVYWYQQALGLGLQFLLWYDEGEERNRGNFPPRFSGRQFPNYSSELNVNALELEDSALYLCASLQAGRSSYEQYFGPGTRLTVT.

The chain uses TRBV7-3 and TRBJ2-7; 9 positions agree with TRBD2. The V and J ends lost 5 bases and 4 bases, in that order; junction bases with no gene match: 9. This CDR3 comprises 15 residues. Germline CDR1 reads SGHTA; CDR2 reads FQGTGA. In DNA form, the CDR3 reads TGTGCCAGCAGCCCGACCGGGACTAGCACATACGAGCAGTACTTC. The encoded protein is CASSPTGTSTYEQYF.

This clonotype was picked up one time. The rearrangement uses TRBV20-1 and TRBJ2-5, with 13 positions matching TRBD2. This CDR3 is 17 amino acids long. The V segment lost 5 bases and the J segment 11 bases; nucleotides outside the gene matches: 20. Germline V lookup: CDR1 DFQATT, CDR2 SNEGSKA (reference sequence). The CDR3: CSAGGAGTSGNGNEQYF. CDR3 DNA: TGCAGTGCTGGGGGCGCTGGGACTAGCGGGAATGGTAATGAGCAGTACTTC.

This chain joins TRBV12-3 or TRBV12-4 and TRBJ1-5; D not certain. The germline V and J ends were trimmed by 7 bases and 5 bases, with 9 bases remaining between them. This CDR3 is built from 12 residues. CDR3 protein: CASTWTDQPQHF. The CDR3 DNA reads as TGTGCCAGCACCTGGACCGATCAGCCCCAGCATTTT.

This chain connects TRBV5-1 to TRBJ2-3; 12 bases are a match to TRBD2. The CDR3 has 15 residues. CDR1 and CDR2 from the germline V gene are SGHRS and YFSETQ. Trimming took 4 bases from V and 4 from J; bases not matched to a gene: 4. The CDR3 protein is CASSIGLAGPDTQYF. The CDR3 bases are TGCGCCAGCAGCATCGGACTAGCGGGGCCAGATACGCAGTATTTT.

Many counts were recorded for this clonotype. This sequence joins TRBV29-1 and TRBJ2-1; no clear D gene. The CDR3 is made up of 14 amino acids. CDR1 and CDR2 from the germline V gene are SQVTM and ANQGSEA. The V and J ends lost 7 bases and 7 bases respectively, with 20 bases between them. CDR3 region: CSGEWYVTKNEQFF. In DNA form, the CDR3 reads TGCAGCGGAGAATGGTACGTTACAAAAAATGAGCAGTTCTTC.

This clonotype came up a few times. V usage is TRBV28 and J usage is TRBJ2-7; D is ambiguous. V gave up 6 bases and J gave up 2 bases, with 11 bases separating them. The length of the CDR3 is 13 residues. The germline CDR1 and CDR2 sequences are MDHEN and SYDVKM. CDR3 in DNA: TGTGCCAGCAGCAGACGGGCACCCTACGAGCAGTACTTC. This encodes CASSRRAPYEQYF.